The sequence of this T cell receptor (beta chain) was determined in a study of PD-1 blockade in mismatch repair-deficient tumors. Points from the study as a whole: Tumor-resident clones, often undetectable pretreatment in blood, expanded then contracted after pembrolizumab.

TCR sequencing covered a few patients who responded to pembrolizumab. Clones were read by immunoSEQ multiplex PCR, and TCRdb kept only the in-frame ones, dropping some. The sample has roughly 120,000 clones, 85% to 90% seen once. On this clone: The antigen remains undetermined.

The junction had 6 bases not matched to a gene; V was cut back by 6 bases and J by 5 bases. The germline CDR1 and CDR2 sequences are GTSNPN and SVGIG (reference sequence). CDR3 size: 13 residues. Sequencing was performed on peripheral blood, taken roughly 70 weeks after starting pembrolizumab. The chain combines TRBV30 with TRBJ2-1, with 8 bases lining up with TRBD2. This clonotype originated in an adult with mismatch repair-deficient cancer. CDR3 sequence: CACLAGGHNEQFF. CDR3 sequence (DNA): TGTGCCTGTCTAGCGGGCGGGCACAATGAGCAGTTCTTC.